This TCR beta chain was sequenced in a study of shared clonotypes between healthy human individuals. Libraries were prepared by immunoSEQ multiplex PCR; TCRdb keeps only in-frame clonotypes and omits some of them. This sample has 2 million or so clones; approximately 94% occur once, and the top ten carry around 1.1%. The ends were cut back, 4 bases at V and 8 bases at J, with 17 bases in the middle. Germline CDR1 reads MGHRA; CDR2 reads YSYEKL. The length of the CDR3 is 14 residues. The naive CD8 subset, CD45RO-negative cells positively selected for CCR7, excluded terminally differentiated effector memory CD45RA+ cells.

The TCR comes from a man between 18 and 35 years old in good health. The rearrangement links TRBV4-1 to TRBJ1-2; no firm D call. Sequencing was carried out using naive CD8+ T cells sorted from blood. The CDR3 loop is CASSPKSGSLGYTF. In nucleotides, the CDR3 is TGCGCCAGCAGCCCAAAATCGGGCAGCCTAGGCTACACCTTC.